This T cell receptor (beta chain) was recorded in a study of neurological immune-mediated disorders. Study-wide results and caveats: While HTLV-1-associated myelopathy showed the greatest TCR clonal expansion, multiple sclerosis showed the least, falling below healthy controls.

From the 5' RACE reads, TCRdb called clonotypes with MiXCR, one entry per CDR3 protein. Altogether about 29,000 distinct CDR3 sequences are present, about 3.5% being singletons, with the ten largest covering 7%. This clonotype was seen at least ten times. Antigen: not known. Trimming at V came to 10 bases and at J to 0 bases, leaving 9 bases not matched to a gene. CDR3 length equals 15 residues. Germline values: CDR1 LGHNA, CDR2 YSLEER. The genes are TRBV4-3 and TRBJ1-3; 7 nucleotides line up with TRBD1. The sequenced material came from PBMCs. The sequence was collected from a woman younger than 45 with multiple sclerosis. The CDR3 DNA follows: TGCGCCATCCCCGGGACAGAGAGCTCTGGAAACACCATATATTTT. Its protein is CAIPGTESSGNTIYF.